This T cell receptor beta chain appears in the sequencing data of a study of blood T cells in healthy people across ages. Then a second PCR, running roughly 7 to 11 cycles, was carried out with a sample-barcoded 5' primer and a J-beta primer mix. TCRdb re-analysed the 5' RACE reads in MiXCR, keeping a single row per CDR3 protein. The sample has fewer than 900,000 distinct CDR3 sequences, more than 40% seen once. This CDR3 comprises 15 residues. Trimming removed 0 bases from V and 7 bases from J, with 15 bases in between. Germline V gene sequence: CDR1 LNHDA, CDR2 SQIVND (reference sequence). The V gene is TRBV19, the J gene TRBJ1-1, with D unclear. The sequenced material came from blood. This clonotype was obtained from a woman aged 60-70 years in good health. Here the CDR3 DNA reads TGTGCCAGTAGTATAGATAGAGGCCAGGCCCTTGAAGCTTTCTTT. Translating it yields CASSIDRGQALEAFF.